The 14 T cell receptor beta chains given below trace back to one sample, sequenced in a study of T-cell memory formation after mild COVID-19. One entry per CDR3 protein results from TCRdb running MiXCR on the 5' RACE reads. There are roughly 51,000 distinct CDR3 sequences in the sample; approximately 8% occur only once, and about 1.5% lies in the top ten. Specimen: PBMCs or a T cell subset sorted from them (not recorded which). These TCRs come from a young man who had mild COVID-19 (a few samples of this study predate the infection). Cell type and time point are not known.

This clonotype was counted ten times or more. The chain has TRBV7-3 and TRBJ2-1, with no clear D. Germline V gene data show CDR1 as SGHTA and CDR2 as FQGTGA. Trimming cost V 6 bases and J 7 bases, with 16 bases left between them. The CDR3 sequence is 14 residues long. CDR3 coding DNA: TGTGCCAGCAGTTCTAACGGACGGAGTAATGAGCAGTTCTTC. Translating gives CASSSNGRSNEQFF.

The rearrangement uses TRBV5-1 and TRBJ2-7; 7 bases map to TRBD1. CDR1 SGHRS and CDR2 YFSETQ come from the germline V gene. Trimming cost V 0 bases and J 5 bases; bases outside gene matches: 5. This CDR3 region has 14 residues. CDR3 sequence: CASSLGIDRDEQYV. The DNA for the CDR3 is TGCGCCAGCAGCTTGGGGATAGACAGGGACGAGCAGTACGTC.

A few counts support this clonotype. This rearrangement joins TRBV11-2 to TRBJ1-2, with TRBD1 matching 7 bases. The ends lost 3 bases at V and 2 bases at J; junction bases unmatched: 9. Germline assignment: CDR1 SGHAT and CDR2 FQNNGV. This CDR3 has 16 residues. CDR3 nucleotide sequence: TGTGCCAGCAGCTTGGCAACGCTCAGGGGGAACTATGGCTACACCTTC. Translation gives CASSLATLRGNYGYTF. The full variable domain, in which reference TRBV11-2 and TRBJ1-2 provide the parts outside the CDR3, is EAGVAQSPRYKIIEKRQSVAFWCNPISGHATLYWYQQILGQGPKLLIQFQNNGVVDDSQLPKDRFSAERLKGVDSTLKIQPAKLEDSAVYLCASSLATLRGNYGYTFGSGTRLTVV.

The rearrangement links TRBV6-1 to TRBJ1-6, with D possibly matching TRBD1 (6 bases). The CDR3 runs to 14 residues. Germline lookup yields CDR1 MNHNS and CDR2 SASEGT. V dropped 4 bases and J dropped 11 bases, with 15 bases sitting between them. CDR3 residues: CASSGLSQGAPLHF. CDR3 DNA: TGTGCCAGCAGTGGGCTATCACAGGGTGCACCCCTCCACTTT.

The chain combines TRBV30 with TRBJ2-3, with 9 nucleotides matching TRBD2. This CDR3 contains 15 residues. The ends lost 3 bases at V and 5 bases at J; junction bases unmatched: 9. Germline CDR1 and CDR2: GTSNPN and SVGIG (reference sequence). The CDR3 protein is CAWRERGRAIDTQYF. The CDR3 DNA sequence: TGTGCCTGGAGAGAACGCGGGAGGGCCATAGATACGCAGTATTTT.

This clonotype was detected only a few times. The rearrangement links TRBV29-1 to TRBJ2-5, with D tentatively TRBD2 (6 bases). Germline V CDR1 and CDR2: SQVTM, ANQGSEA. Trimming stripped 4 bases from V and 1 base from J, with 13 bases between. This CDR3 region has 14 residues. The CDR3 DNA sequence: TGCAGCGTTGGGGACTCCCAACCCCAAGAGACCCAGTACTTC. Translation: CSVGDSQPQETQYF.

This clonotype was found many times. The chain has TRBV7-6 and TRBJ1-6, with a weak D call TRBD1 (5 bases). CDR3 length equals 15 residues. Trimming left V 5 bases short and J 7 bases short, with 15 bases between. Per germline, CDR1 SGHVS and CDR2 FNYEAQ. CDR3 protein: CASSAMIRDNSPLHF. DNA for the CDR3: TGTGCCAGCAGCGCCATGATAAGGGACAATTCACCCCTCCACTTT.

This clonotype was seen only a few times. V gene TRBV28 combines with J gene TRBJ1-2; no definite D call. Trimming took 3 bases from V and 8 from J, leaving 16 bases between them. The CDR3 runs 14 residues. CDR1 and CDR2 (germline): MDHEN, SYDVKM. CDR3 DNA sequence: TGTGCCAGCAGTTTTAGTGAAAGGGATGGAGGCTACACCTTC. Translated: CASSFSERDGGYTF.

This clonotype was seen a handful of times. The rearrangement links TRBV19 to TRBJ2-1, with 8 bases identical to TRBD1. Germline CDR1 reads LNHDA; CDR2 reads SQIVND (reference sequence). The CDR3 loop spans 17 amino acids. V was pared by 1 base and J by 12 bases, with 17 bases of the junction left unmatched. This chain's CDR3 is CASSIGMSAGGAWRQFF. The DNA for the CDR3 is TGTGCCAGTAGTATAGGAATGTCGGCAGGGGGCGCCTGGAGGCAGTTCTTC.

This clonotype was detected a few times. The rearrangement uses TRBV7-3 and TRBJ2-1, with D perhaps matching TRBD2 (5 bases). Trimming removed 5 bases at V and 4 bases at J, with 15 bases between. Germline-derived CDR1 and CDR2 are SGHTA and FQGTGA. The CDR3 covers 15 residues. In nucleotides, the CDR3 is TGTGCCAGCAGCCCTCCGGGATCTACTTACAATGAGCAGTTCTTC. This sequence encodes CASSPPGSTYNEQFF.

This clonotype was seen more than once but under ten times. V and J are TRBV6-5 and TRBJ1-3; possible D gene TRBD1, 6 bases. V was cut by 4 bases and J by 4 bases, with 11 bases left in between. This CDR3 spans 14 amino acids. The germline V gene has CDR1 MNHEY and CDR2 SVGAGI. Written as DNA, the CDR3 is TGTGCCAGCAGTTCGGGGGCAGCCGGAAACACCATATATTTT. Encoded protein: CASSSGAAGNTIYF.

There are a few counts of this clonotype. The CDR3 region has the DNA TGCGCCAGCAGCCACCAGGGACAGGGGGAACCTGGGGCCAACGTCCTGACTTTC. Protein product: CASSHQGQGEPGANVLTF. V gene TRBV4-1 combines with J gene TRBJ2-6, with 11 bases matching TRBD1. From germline, CDR1 is MGHRA and CDR2 YSYEKL. The CDR3 spans 18 residues. V was pared by 3 bases and J by 2 bases, with 6 bases of the junction left unmatched.

The V gene is TRBV12-3 or TRBV12-4, the J gene TRBJ1-1; D uncertain. The V gene lost 7 bases and the J gene lost 0 bases, with 12 bases spanning the gap. This CDR3 contains 14 residues. CDR3 sequence reads: CASTVTVMNTEAFF. The CDR3 DNA follows: TGTGCCAGCACCGTAACAGTGATGAACACTGAAGCTTTCTTT.

This clonotype has ten or more counts. The chain combines TRBV5-5 with TRBJ2-3; D remains unclear. The CDR3 totals 15 residues. CDR1 and CDR2 from the germline V gene are SGHKS and YYEKEE (reference sequence). V was pared by 0 bases and J by 8 bases, with 16 bases between. Here the CDR3 reads CASSLGPRMGGTQYF. The CDR3 DNA reads as TGTGCCAGCAGCTTGGGTCCAAGGATGGGCGGTACGCAGTATTTT.